The T cell receptor (beta chain) described here comes from a study of cytomegalovirus exposure and HLA in healthy donors. Overall study context: A previous analysis identified approximately 120 million unique TCR beta sequences derived from 180 million or so T cells.

Regarding the study as a whole: Under in vitro conditions, a few CMV-associated chains were confirmed as specific for CMV antigens. In an earlier analysis, about 87% or about 30%: the productive usage of most TCR beta V segments. TCR beta chain V- and J-gene trimming was linked, in a later analysis, to a missense variant in DCLRE1C.

The primer mix had 60 Vbeta and 13 Jbeta primers. TCRdb's copy holds only in-frame clones and misses some; the assay was immunoSEQ multiplex PCR. The data contain tens of thousands of clones, around three quarters of them singletons. Trimming cost V 3 bases and J 1 base, with 12 bases left between them. Germline-derived CDR1 and CDR2 are SGHVS and FNYEAQ. The CDR3 has 15 residues. As to this clone: What it binds is unknown.

The chain is built from TRBV7-6 and TRBJ2-5; D possibly corresponds to TRBD2 (6 bases). Sequenced input: PBMCs. The clonotype was recovered from a man younger than 40 in good health and CMV-seronegative. CDR3: CASSFGRGTQETQYF. Written as DNA, the CDR3 is TGTGCCAGCAGCTTTGGTCGGGGGACCCAAGAGACCCAGTACTTC. The full variable domain, rest sourced from reference TRBV7-6 and TRBJ2-5, is GAGVSQSPRYKVTKRGQDVALRCDPISGHVSLYWYRQALGQGPEFLTYFNYEAQQDKSGLPNDRFSAERPEGSISTLTIQRTEQRDSAMYRCASSFGRGTQETQYFGPGTRLLVL.